A single sample is the source of the 26 T cell receptor beta chains below, sequenced in a study of blood T cell repertoires in COVID-19. TCRdb's table, derived via immunoSEQ multiplex PCR, lists solely in-frame clones and lacks some. The table lists about 160,000 clones, over 80% of them singletons. Sequenced: peripheral blood. These TCRs come from an elderly woman with active or convalescent COVID-19.

The table lists this clone with many counts. The genes are TRBV2 and TRBJ2-7, with 7 bases aligning to TRBD1. CDR3 length equals 13 residues. J gave up 5 bases and V 6 bases, and 7 bases lay outside the gene matches. CDR1 and CDR2 (germline): SNHLY, FYNNEI. The CDR3 is CASSQTTGDEQYF. For the CDR3, the DNA is TGTGCCAGCAGCCAGACTACAGGGGACGAGCAGTACTTC.

The V and J genes are TRBV2 and TRBJ2-2; possibly TRBD1 for D (6 bases). V lost 5 bases and J lost 4, with 11 bases in between. Germline loops: CDR1 SNHLY, CDR2 FYNNEI. The length of the CDR3 is 14 residues. In nucleotides, the CDR3 is TGTGCCAGCAGTTTCGCAGGGGTCACCGGGGAGCTGTTTTTT. It yields the protein CASSFAGVTGELFF.

The V gene is TRBV16, the J gene TRBJ1-4, with D possibly being TRBD1 (6 bases). The germline CDR1 and CDR2 sequences are KGHSY and FQNENV. V was clipped by 0 bases and J by 6 bases, with 14 bases between them. This CDR3 contains 16 residues. CDR3 loop: CASSQSQVGAYEKLFF. As DNA, the CDR3 is TGTGCCAGCAGCCAATCGCAGGTGGGGGCGTATGAAAAACTGTTTTTT. Full variable domain (outside the CDR3, taken from reference TRBV16 and TRBJ1-4): GEEVAQTPKHLVRGEGQKAKLYCAPIKGHSYVFWYQQVLKNEFKFLISFQNENVFDETGMPKERFSAKCLPNSPCSLEIQATKLEDSAVYFCASSQSQVGAYEKLFFGSGTQLSVL.

This chain uses TRBV11-2 with TRBJ1-3; D is unresolved. Trimming shortened V by 2 bases and J by 0 bases, and 8 bases separated the two germline ends. The CDR3 loop spans 15 amino acids. The germline V gene has CDR1 SGHAT and CDR2 FQNNGV. CDR3 in DNA: TGTGCCAGCAGCTTAATTAGAAACTCTGGAAACACCATATATTTT. Its translation is CASSLIRNSGNTIYF.

This sequence joins TRBV7-9 and TRBJ1-4; 9 bases line up with TRBD1. The germline V gene encodes CDR1 SEHNR and CDR2 FQNEAQ (reference sequence). V dropped 7 bases and J dropped 6; count of bases not matched to a gene: 3. The CDR3 runs to 13 residues. Written as DNA, the CDR3 is TGTGCCAGCAACCGGGACAGGGATGAAAAACTGTTTTTT. This sequence encodes CASNRDRDEKLFF.

The rearrangement joins TRBV12-3 or TRBV12-4 to TRBJ1-4; 7 bases are a match to TRBD1. V gave up 4 bases and J gave up 8 bases; unmatched junction bases: 4. The CDR3 runs 13 residues. The DNA of the CDR3 is TGTGCCAGCAGTTCTACAGGGGCGGAAAAACTGTTTTTT. This gives the protein CASSSTGAEKLFF.

The chain has TRBV9 and TRBJ2-3, with D possibly TRBD1 on 6 matching bases. The CDR3 loop spans 13 amino acids. Looked up from germline, CDR1 is SGDLS and CDR2 is YYNGEE. Trimming cost V 4 bases and J 5 bases, with 11 bases left between them. The CDR3 is CASSPRTVDTQYF. The CDR3 DNA reads as TGTGCCAGCAGCCCTCGGACAGTAGATACGCAGTATTTT. The whole variable domain, filled in from reference TRBV9 and TRBJ2-3, reads DSGVTQTPKHLITATGQRVTLRCSPRSGDLSVYWYQQSLDQGLQFLIQYYNGEERAKGNILERFSAQQFPDLHSELNLSSLELGDSALYFCASSPRTVDTQYFGPGTRLTVL.

The chain uses TRBV6-1 and TRBJ1-6; D is possibly TRBD1 (6 bases). The V end was cut by 3 bases, the J end by 0 bases, with 9 bases between. Per germline, CDR1 MNHNS and CDR2 SASEGT. The CDR3 runs to 16 residues. CDR3 protein: CASSDRGLSYNSPLHF. CDR3 bases: TGTGCCAGCAGTGACAGGGGCCTCTCCTATAATTCACCCCTCCACTTT.

V gene TRBV4-1 combines with J gene TRBJ1-5; TRBD1 might be the D (6 bases). The CDR3 sequence is 18 residues long. V lost 4 bases, J lost 0 bases, and 19 bases lay in between. The germline V gene encodes CDR1 MGHRA and CDR2 YSYEKL. CDR3 DNA: TGCGCCAGCAGCCCTGGGGTTGGACAGACCTATAGCAATCAGCCCCAGCATTTT. The encoded protein is CASSPGVGQTYSNQPQHF.

This chain connects TRBV5-1 to TRBJ2-2; possible D gene TRBD1, 5 bases. The CDR3 is made up of 16 amino acids. CDR1 and CDR2 (germline): SGHRS, YFSETQ. Trimming left V 0 bases short and J 2 bases short, with 11 bases between. The CDR3 sequence: CASSLAQGSNTGELFF. CDR3 DNA sequence: TGCGCCAGCAGCTTGGCGCAGGGCTCAAACACCGGGGAGCTGTTTTTT. The full variable domain, completed using reference TRBV5-1 and TRBJ2-2, is KAGVTQTPRYLIKTRGQQVTLSCSPISGHRSVSWYQQTPGQGLQFLFEYFSETQRNKGNFPGRFSGRQFSNSRSEMNVSTLELGDSALYLCASSLAQGSNTGELFFGEGSRLTVL.

This clone appeared a single time. The gene calls are TRBV5-5 and TRBJ2-2; D might be TRBD2 (5 bases). Germline CDR1 reads SGHKS; CDR2 reads YYEKEE (reference sequence). CDR3 length: 16 amino acids. V was clipped by 1 base and J by 3 bases, with 13 bases between them. This chain's CDR3 is CASSLSPGLDTGELFF. Written as DNA, the CDR3 is TGTGCCAGCAGCTTGTCTCCGGGATTGGACACCGGGGAGCTGTTTTTT.

This clone has just one count. The chain joins TRBV7-2 to TRBJ1-3, with 7 nucleotides matching TRBD1. The CDR3 totals 15 residues. CDR1 is SGHTA and CDR2 is FQGNSA in the germline V gene. Germline trimming cut 4 bases from V and 4 bases from J; bases unmatched to any gene: 7. CDR3 in amino acids: CASSSAAGGGNTIYF. CDR3 nucleotide sequence: TGTGCCAGCAGCTCCGCCGCAGGGGGGGGAAACACCATATATTTT. Using reference TRBV7-2 and TRBJ1-3 for the parts outside the CDR3, the full variable domain is GAGVSQSPSNKVTEKGKDVELRCDPISGHTALYWYRQSLGQGLEFLIYFQGNSAPDKSGLPSDRFSAERTGGSVSTLTIQRTQQEDSAVYLCASSSAAGGGNTIYFGEGSWLTVV.

This clone appeared a single time. V usage is TRBV4-3 and J usage is TRBJ2-1; TRBD1 might be the D (6 bases). The CDR3 spans 13 residues. Germline V gene lookup returns CDR1 LGHNA and CDR2 YSLEER. The V end was cut by 1 base, the J end by 8 bases, with 9 bases between. The CDR3 DNA follows: TGCGCCAGCAGCCAAGGCACAGGGTATGAGCAGTTCTTC. Protein sequence: CASSQGTGYEQFF.

The chain uses TRBV7-9 and TRBJ1-5; possible D gene TRBD1, 5 bases. Trimming left V 1 base short and J 15 bases short, with 13 bases between. Germline CDR1 is SEHNR and CDR2 is FQNEAQ (reference sequence). CDR3 length: 12 amino acids. CDR3: CASSLGGAAVHF. The CDR3 nucleotides are TGTGCCAGCAGCTTAGGCGGGGCGGCGGTGCATTTT.

The J gene is TRBJ1-1, the V gene TRBV30; D may be TRBD1 (5 bases). The CDR3 contains 13 residues. Germline V gene lookup returns CDR1 GTSNPN and CDR2 SVGIG (reference sequence). Trimming pared 3 bases from V and 0 bases from J, leaving 8 bases between. The CDR3 sequence is CAWRGLLNTEAFF. The CDR3 coding sequence is TGTGCCTGGAGGGGACTGCTGAACACTGAAGCTTTCTTT.

This chain joins TRBV4-1 and TRBJ1-3; 8 nucleotides match TRBD1. Germline V gene data show CDR1 as MGHRA and CDR2 as YSYEKL. The length of the CDR3 is 16 residues. V lost 0 bases and J lost 4; bases outside the gene matches: 5. The CDR3 DNA reads as TGCGCCAGCAGCCAAGAGCGCAGGGGGCTAGGAAACACCATATATTTT. Translating it yields CASSQERRGLGNTIYF.

The gene calls are TRBV6-6 and TRBJ2-1; D unresolved. The CDR3 has 13 residues. The V end lost 8 bases, the J end lost 6 bases, and 14 bases lay between the germline ends. The germline CDR1 and CDR2 sequences are MNHNY and SVGAGI (reference sequence). Here the CDR3 DNA reads TGTGCCAGCCTTGGAGTTTTAAGCAATGAGCAGTTCTTC. Its protein is CASLGVLSNEQFF.

On this clone: One junction end does not reproduce the germline sequence, and a read error may be involved. The gene calls are TRBV10-3 and TRBJ1-5; TRBD1 aligns across 10 bases. CDR3 length equals 17 residues. Germline CDR1 is ENHRY and CDR2 is SYGVKD. CDR3 amino acids: CAIRDGPSTGGNQPQHF. Written as DNA, the CDR3 is TGTGCCATCAGGGATGGCCCCTCGACAGGGGGCAACCAGCCCCAGCATTTT.

In this sample, this clone turned up a few times. The chain links TRBV27 to TRBJ1-2; no clear D gene. The germline V gene has CDR1 MNHEY and CDR2 SMNVEV (reference sequence). The ends were cut back, 6 bases at V and 1 base at J, with 12 bases in the middle. The CDR3 sequence is 14 residues long. The CDR3, as DNA: TGTGCCAGCAGCCCCTTTAGTGGTAACTATGGCTACACCTTC. Translated: CASSPFSGNYGYTF.

Of note for this clone: Because the CDR3's place on the DNA is in doubt, the DNA is left out and the CDR3 is given as listed by TCRdb. The rearrangement uses TRBV19 and TRBJ1-1. The CDR3 has 16 amino acids, counting both end residues. Per germline, CDR1 LNHDA and CDR2 SQIVND (reference sequence). CDR3 protein: CASSIFGEGMATEAFF.

V is TRBV5-4 and J is TRBJ2-7; 8 nucleotides agree with TRBD2. The germline V gene has CDR1 SGHNT and CDR2 YYREEE (reference sequence). This CDR3 is built from 15 residues. After removal of 0 bases from V and 5 bases from J, the junction contained 7 bases not matched to a gene. CDR3 loop: CASSLDGGAVNEQYF. The CDR3 nucleotides are TGTGCCAGCAGCTTGGACGGGGGGGCCGTCAACGAGCAGTACTTC.

The chain is built from TRBV5-1 and TRBJ1-6; a possible D gene is TRBD1 (5 bases). CDR3 size: 15 residues. Trimming stripped 0 bases from V and 11 bases from J, with 15 bases between. CDR1 is SGHRS, CDR2 YFSETQ, per germline. Here the CDR3 reads CASSLALGEGAPLHF. CDR3 bases: TGCGCCAGCAGCTTGGCCTTGGGCGAAGGGGCACCCCTCCACTTT.

This chain connects TRBV19 to TRBJ2-2; D gene uncertain. This CDR3 has 15 residues. V lost 8 bases to trimming and J lost 1 base, with 14 bases between them. Germline V CDR1 and CDR2: LNHDA, SQIVND (reference sequence). CDR3 in DNA: TGTGCCAGTGCCGCAGGCAGAGTGAACACCGGGGAGCTGTTTTTT. Translation gives CASAAGRVNTGELFF.

The rearrangement joins TRBV14 to TRBJ1-2; TRBD1 might be the D (5 bases). From germline, CDR1 is SGHDN and CDR2 FVKESK. This CDR3 contains 16 residues. The V end lost 2 bases, the J end lost 1 base, and 14 bases lay between the germline ends. CDR3: CASSQRTVGHNYGYTF. CDR3 sequence (DNA): TGTGCCAGCAGCCAACGAACCGTAGGACATAACTATGGCTACACCTTC.

CDR3 sequence (DNA): TGCAGCGCTAATTCCGGGACAGCGAACACCGGGGAGCTGTTTTTT. It encodes CSANSGTANTGELFF. This sequence joins TRBV29-1 and TRBJ2-2; 7 positions match TRBD1. The V and J ends lost 7 bases and 0 bases, in that order; junction bases with no gene match: 8. Per germline, CDR1 SQVTM and CDR2 ANQGSEA. The CDR3 is 15 amino acids.

The chain is built from TRBV3-1 (or the pseudogene TRBV3-2) and TRBJ1-5; D is unresolved. Trimming left V 1 base short and J 1 base short, with 20 bases between. The CDR3 consists of 19 residues. Germline CDR1 and CDR2: LGHDT and YNNKEL (reference sequence). The CDR3 DNA follows: TGTGCCAGCAGCCAAGTTTATAGGAGTCGGGGAAAGAGCAATCAGCCCCAGCATTTT. Translation gives CASSQVYRSRGKSNQPQHF.